This T cell receptor (beta chain) emerged from a study of T cells in Graves' hyperthyroidism and ophthalmopathy (dated by TCRdb to between 2017 and 2020). Turning to the overall study: Peripheral blood was sampled at the time of initial diagnosis, prior to any treatment. TCR V-J signatures able to tell the groups apart were searched for in a discovery cohort of 100 or so patients, of whom more than 40 had Graves' ophthalmopathy and roughly 57 had stable Graves' hyperthyroidism. The approximately 98 discovery patients were randomly divided into training and test sets at a 7:3 ratio. Once sampling was done, hyperthyroidism patients were given methimazole at a starting dose of 30 mg daily, whereas ophthalmopathy patients were given high-dose intravenous methylprednisolone. The study also compared thyroid tissue and blood T-cell repertoires from about 6 Graves' hyperthyroidism patients. The paper reports TCR Vbeta CDR3 sequencing of 135 peripheral blood samples: 40 to 45 ophthalmopathy, around 80 hyperthyroidism and 17 progressor patients. An independent validation cohort of about 19 hyperthyroidism patients and more than 15 patients who later progressed to ophthalmopathy tested prospective prediction of ophthalmopathy.

Study-wide conclusions, independent of this receptor: No statistical method was used to fix the sample size in advance, and group allocation was not hidden from the investigators. In validation, the model predicted progression to ophthalmopathy with over 60% sensitivity and 72% to 75% specificity, a median of 6.5 months before onset. Most expanded thyroid clonotypes (frequency above 0.001) were also detected in blood, suggesting blood repertoires may reflect thyroid immune responses. A 13 V-J signature model separated ophthalmopathy from stable hyperthyroidism, with about 90% sensitivity and 81.08% specificity in cross-validation and 80%/75% in testing.

This clonotype appeared many times. What antigen it recognizes has not been identified. No much larger clone is present one base from it, and per-base qualities are unavailable. The TCR beta CDR3 regions were amplified from RNA transcripts. For the first round of RT-PCR on the TCR CDR3, the HTBI primer set was used together with the Qiagen OneStep RT-PCR kit. The libraries were constructed in a second round of multiplex PCR and then size-selected and purified. Sequencing of the libraries was done on an Illumina HiSeq2000 using paired-end 100 bp reads. On the study's bioinformatics: SOAPnuke was used to process the raw data, removing reads that contained adapters or uncalled bases, had a mean Phred below 15, or lacked an exact match to the constant primer or identifier. High-quality paired reads were merged with COPE v1.2.5, and unique nucleotide sequences were defined as clonotypes. MiTCR v1.1 was used to align clonotypes to the IMGT TRBV, TRBD and TRBJ reference segments. The analysis included only V-J combinations with a frequency above 0.0001, which together covered approximately 99% of the repertoires. The TCS score was defined as the ratio of F50 (clonal expansion) to E x V (chaos), calculated using BLOSUM62-based TCRdist between CDR3 peptides within each V-J. Welch's t-statistics and random forest reduced around 550 V-J features to under 15, which were used in a naive Bayes classifier (R e1071). In TCRdb, the public reads were trimmed at Q25 with fastp and aligned with MiXCR, with productive beta chains retained. Rows with one shared CDR3 protein collapse into an entry with the most common genes and DNA. TCRdb, rather than the study authors, made the V and J calls. Here the sample has 150,000 to 200,000 distinct CDR3 sequences; over 15% occur a single time. 25% to 35% of the sample is taken by the ten largest.

Graves' hyperthyroidism was defined as stable when no progression to ophthalmopathy occurred over 18 months of follow-up. Hyperthyroidism patients were aged 18 to 65 years and newly diagnosed, with disease duration of less than 2 months. The study excluded patients with uncontrolled infections, other autoimmune diseases, pregnancy or lactation. Diagnoses were established on the basis of clinical symptoms, serum thyroxine and TRAb, thyroid ultrasound, and orbital computed tomography. PBMCs were isolated from roughly 10 ml of fresh peripheral blood by Ficoll-Paque density gradient centrifugation. Total RNA was extracted using Trizol reagent, and RNA quality was assessed on an Agilent 2100 Bioanalyzer. Taken from the germline V gene, the CDR1 and CDR2 loops are MGHRA and YSYEKL. A distance of 23 bases separates the germline ends of V and J, which lose 3 bases and 5 bases respectively. Measured from the cysteine to the phenylalanine, the CDR3 is 17 residues long. Only the CDR3 portion is preserved as DNA: 51 bases, with reading frame beginning at the first base.

The clonotype was recovered from a woman aged 45-65 years with Graves' hyperthyroidism. Source material: blood. The sequence links TRBV4-1 to TRBJ2-7, with an unclear D gene assignment. The nucleotides read TGCGCCAGCAGCCAGCTACCGGCCAAGTTGGGCGCTCACGAGCAGTACTTC. Translated, it reads CASSQLPAKLGAHEQYF.